Sequencing of this TCR beta chain was carried out in a study of blood T cells in healthy people across ages. For the second PCR, which ran for roughly 7 to 11 cycles, a sample-barcoded 5' primer and a J-beta primer mix were used. CDR3-containing paired-end reads numbered at least 2.5 million in each sample. TCRdb re-called the 5' RACE reads with MiXCR, one entry per CDR3 protein. The sample has over 1,500,000 distinct CDR3 sequences; more than 35% are singletons. This clonotype was seen more than once but under ten times. The CDR3 is 16 residues long. Germline lookup yields CDR1 LGHDT and CDR2 YNNKEL (reference sequence). Trimming removed 0 bases at V and 4 bases at J, with 12 bases between.

This sequence was found in a human donor in good health. V is TRBV3-1 and J is TRBJ2-2, with a tentative D call TRBD2 (5 bases). Sequenced material: blood. The CDR3 bases are TGTGCCAGCAGCCAAGAGGGAGCAGCAAGCACCGGGGAGCTGTTTTTT. Protein: CASSQEGAASTGELFF.